These T cell receptor beta chains were read from a single sample in a study of tumor-infiltrating lymphocytes in localized non-small cell lung cancer. This table comes from immunoSEQ multiplex PCR, and its TCRdb copy is limited to in-frame clones, with some not included. This sample has fewer than 8,500 clones; 74% occur once, and the top ten carry approximately 8.3%. Sequencing was done on a sample of uninvolved lung tissue not adjacent to the tumor. The receptors come from a human donor with non-small cell lung cancer. Both conserved end residues are part of each CDR3. The D gene is left open where the match is weak. The size field is filled for only some rows; it gives once, few, many or a size class.

clone size,D gene,V gene,J gene,CDR3 protein,CDR3 DNA
.,.,TRBV30,TRBJ2-7,CAWSVLGPYSYEQYF,TGTGCCTGGAGTGTACTAGGCCCCTACTCCTACGAGCAGTACTTC
.,.,TRBV11-3,TRBJ2-7,CASSLRTYEQYF,TGTGCCAGCAGCTTAAGGACCTACGAGCAGTACTTC
few,.,TRBV7-2,TRBJ2-7,CASSPQTASYEQYF,TGTGCCAGCAGCCCTCAGACGGCCTCCTACGAGCAGTACTTC
once,TRBD1,TRBV5-4,TRBJ2-3,CASRSGQHTDTQYF,TGTGCCAGCAGGTCGGGACAGCACACAGATACGCAGTATTTT
.,.,TRBV7-2,TRBJ2-7,CASSLSRTSYEQYF,TGTGCCAGCAGCTTATCACGAACCTCCTACGAGCAGTACTTC
.,.,TRBV7-2,TRBJ2-2,CASSPWTVNTGELFF,TGTGCCAGCAGCCCATGGACGGTGAACACCGGGGAGCTGTTTTTT
medium-sized,.,TRBV11-3,TRBJ1-1,CASRGTMNTEAFF,TGTGCCAGCAGGGGGACCATGAACACTGAAGCTTTCTTT
.,.,TRBV6-5,TRBJ2-6,CASRQDSGANVLTF,TGTGCCAGCAGGCAGGACTCTGGGGCCAACGTCCTGACTTTC
.,.,TRBV6-5,TRBJ1-2,CASSPTPVNYGYTF,TGTGCCAGCAGTCCGACGCCAGTTAACTATGGCTACACCTTC
.,.,TRBV6-5,TRBJ1-5,CASSSFPYNQPQHF,TGTGCCAGCAGTAGCTTCCCATACAATCAGCCCCAGCATTTT
.,.,TRBV29-1,TRBJ2-7,CSVETSRSYEQYF,TGCAGCGTTGAGACATCTAGGTCCTACGAGCAGTACTTC
.,.,TRBV7-9,TRBJ2-6,CASSLDGRLLRGANVLTF,TGTGCCAGCAGCTTAGATGGGAGGCTGCTGAGGGGGGCCAACGTCCTGACTTTC
few,TRBD2,TRBV9,TRBJ2-3,CASSDGLAGHTDTQYF,TGTGCCAGCAGCGACGGACTAGCGGGACACACAGATACGCAGTATTTT
.,TRBD2,TRBV7-2,TRBJ2-7,CASSLRISSGRYEQYF,TGTGCCAGCAGCTTAAGGATCTCCAGCGGGAGATACGAGCAGTACTTC
few,.,TRBV13,TRBJ2-3,CASSLAADTQYF,TGTGCCAGCAGCTTAGCGGCAGATACGCAGTATTTT
.,.,TRBV28,TRBJ2-6,CASTLGRISGANVLTF,TGTGCCAGCACCTTGGGACGGATTTCTGGGGCCAACGTCCTGACTTTC
.,TRBD1,TRBV4-1,TRBJ2-5,CASSPTGEETQYF,TGCGCCAGCAGCCCGACAGGGGAAGAGACCCAGTACTTC
.,TRBD1,TRBV4-3,TRBJ1-5,CASSQDWTGRQPQHF,TGCGCCAGCAGCCAAGATTGGACAGGGCGCCAGCCCCAGCATTTT
.,TRBD2,TRBV25-1,TRBJ2-1,CASIRLGGGRDEQFF,TGTGCCAGCATTCGCCTCGGGGGAGGGCGCGATGAGCAGTTCTTC
few,TRBD2,TRBV5-1,TRBJ2-7,CASSSRGGPNEQYF,TGCGCCAGCAGCTCCCGGGGGGGGCCGAACGAGCAGTACTTC